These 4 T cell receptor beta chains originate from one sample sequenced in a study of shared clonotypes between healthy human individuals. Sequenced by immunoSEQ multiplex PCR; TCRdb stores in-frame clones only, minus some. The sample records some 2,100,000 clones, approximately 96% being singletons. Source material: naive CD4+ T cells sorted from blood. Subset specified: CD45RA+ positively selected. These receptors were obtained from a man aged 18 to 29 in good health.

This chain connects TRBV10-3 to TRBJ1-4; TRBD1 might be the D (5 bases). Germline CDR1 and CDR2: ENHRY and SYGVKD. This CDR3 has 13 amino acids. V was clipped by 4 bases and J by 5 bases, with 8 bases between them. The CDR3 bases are TGTGCCATCAGTGTCCAGGGAAATGAAAAACTGTTTTTT. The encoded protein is CAISVQGNEKLFF.

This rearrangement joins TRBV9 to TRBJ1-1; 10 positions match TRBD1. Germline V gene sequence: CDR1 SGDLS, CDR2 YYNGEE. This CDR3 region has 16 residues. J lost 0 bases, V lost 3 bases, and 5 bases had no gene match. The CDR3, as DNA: TGTGCCAGCAGCGCAGGGACAGGGGCTTTGAACACTGAAGCTTTCTTT. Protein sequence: CASSAGTGALNTEAFF.

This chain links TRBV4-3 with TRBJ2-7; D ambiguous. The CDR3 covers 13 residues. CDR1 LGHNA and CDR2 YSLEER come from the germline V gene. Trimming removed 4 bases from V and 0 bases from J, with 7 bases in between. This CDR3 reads CASSRTVSYEQYF. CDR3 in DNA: TGCGCCAGCAGCCGGACGGTCTCCTACGAGCAGTACTTC.

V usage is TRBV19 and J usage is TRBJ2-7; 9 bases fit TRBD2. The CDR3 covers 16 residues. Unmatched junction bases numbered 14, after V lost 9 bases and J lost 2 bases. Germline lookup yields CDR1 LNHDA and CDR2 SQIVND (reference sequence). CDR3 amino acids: CASQSAAVAGAYEQYF. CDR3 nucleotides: TGTGCCAGCCAATCAGCCGCGGTAGCGGGGGCCTACGAGCAGTACTTC.